What follows are 30 T cell receptor beta chains derived from one specimen sequenced in a study of OX40 agonist ivuxolimab in advanced cancers. TCRdb's table, derived via immunoSEQ multiplex PCR, lists solely in-frame clones and lacks some. The sample has under 85,000 clones; approximately 95% are singletons. The sequencing used CD4+ or CD8+ T cells sorted from blood, collected in a trial of the OX40 agonist ivuxolimab. These receptors came from an adult with an advanced solid tumor such as melanoma, head and neck, liver or kidney cancer.

The chain links TRBV7-2 to TRBJ2-5; D unclear. This CDR3 has 13 residues. V shed 6 bases and J shed 5 bases, with 13 bases lying between them. The germline gives CDR1 SGHTA, CDR2 FQGNSA. The CDR3 reads CASRAIPGETQYF. CDR3 nucleotides: TGTGCCAGCAGAGCTATCCCTGGGGAGACCCAGTACTTC.

V is TRBV6-1 and J is TRBJ1-5; TRBD1 aligns across 9 bases. Per germline, CDR1 MNHNS and CDR2 SASEGT. The CDR3 sequence is 14 residues long. V shed 8 bases, J shed 4 bases, and the junction held 6 bases outside the gene matches. CDR3 protein: CASDIGQGNQPQHF. The DNA of the CDR3 is TGTGCCAGCGACATAGGACAGGGGAATCAGCCCCAGCATTTT.

About this clone: In the same sample, other DNA sequences code for this CDR3. The chain has TRBV19 and TRBJ2-2; no clear D gene. This CDR3 comprises 12 residues. From germline, CDR1 is LNHDA and CDR2 SQIVND (reference sequence). V lost 7 bases and J lost 4, with 7 bases in between. The CDR3 sequence is CASKGPTGELFF. CDR3 sequence (DNA): TGTGCCAGTAAAGGCCCCACCGGGGAGCTGTTTTTT.

This chain joins TRBV15 and TRBJ2-1, with TRBD2 matching 14 bases. The J segment lost 15 bases and the V segment lost 9 bases, leaving 16 bases of the junction unmatched. CDR3 length: 15 residues. From germline, CDR1 is LNHNV and CDR2 YYDKDF (reference sequence). In DNA, the CDR3 is TGTGCCACGGGGGGAGACGGGACTAGCGGGAGTCGGTGGTTCTTC. It translates to CATGGDGTSGSRWFF.

The chain uses TRBV5-6 and TRBJ2-7, with TRBD2 matching over 10 bases. The CDR3 has 15 amino acids. Germline CDR1 is SGHDT and CDR2 is YYEEEE. The ends lost 4 bases at V and 3 bases at J; junction bases unmatched: 7. The CDR3 DNA reads TGTGCCAGCAGCGTCCCTTTAGCGGGGGGCTACGAGCAGTACTTC. This translates into CASSVPLAGGYEQYF.

The chain uses TRBV4-3 and TRBJ2-1; 8 nucleotides align to TRBD2. The J segment lost 4 bases and the V segment lost 1 base, leaving 12 bases of the junction unmatched. Germline V gene lookup returns CDR1 LGHNA and CDR2 YSLEER. The CDR3 spans 18 residues. The CDR3 spells CASSQVFGGGGTYNEQFF. CDR3 DNA sequence: TGCGCCAGCAGCCAAGTTTTCGGGGGGGGCGGGACTTACAATGAGCAGTTCTTC.

The genes are TRBV27 and TRBJ1-5; 7 positions agree with TRBD1. The CDR3 is 14 amino acids. Trimming cost V 5 bases and J 5 bases; bases outside gene matches: 6. Germline V lookup: CDR1 MNHEY, CDR2 SMNVEV (reference sequence). CDR3 protein: CASSRGQVDQPQHF. For the CDR3, the DNA is TGTGCCAGCAGTAGAGGACAGGTGGATCAGCCCCAGCATTTT.

This chain connects TRBV19 to TRBJ1-2; the D is unclear. The CDR3 has 17 residues. CDR1 is LNHDA, CDR2 SQIVND, per germline (reference sequence). The ends were cut back, 7 bases at V and 7 bases at J, with 28 bases in the middle. CDR3 residues: CASTMVYFVEGASGYTF. CDR3 coding DNA: TGTGCCAGTACCATGGTATACTTTGTGGAGGGAGCGAGTGGCTACACCTTC.

V gene TRBV5-1 combines with J gene TRBJ2-7, with 7 bases that match TRBD1. The V segment lost 0 bases and the J segment 6 bases; nucleotides outside the gene matches: 6. The CDR3 contains 14 residues. Germline V gene lookup returns CDR1 SGHRS and CDR2 YFSETQ. This CDR3 is CASSLGDRDTEQYF. The CDR3 bases are TGCGCCAGCAGCTTGGGAGACAGGGATACCGAGCAGTACTTC. Based on the CDR3 plus reference TRBV5-1 and TRBJ2-7, the full variable domain is KAGVTQTPRYLIKTRGQQVTLSCSPISGHRSVSWYQQTPGQGLQFLFEYFSETQRNKGNFPGRFSGRQFSNSRSEMNVSTLELGDSALYLCASSLGDRDTEQYFGPGTRLTVT.

The rearrangement links TRBV27 to TRBJ1-1; 9 bases are shared with TRBD1. Germline V CDR1 and CDR2: MNHEY, SMNVEV (reference sequence). The CDR3 length is 16 residues. After removal of 4 bases from V and 0 bases from J, the junction contained 6 bases not matched to a gene. In DNA, the CDR3 is TGTGCCAGCAGTTCCGGACAGGGGCCCCTGAACACTGAAGCTTTCTTT. This codes for CASSSGQGPLNTEAFF.

The chain has TRBV6-5 and TRBJ1-2; D uncertain. The CDR3 runs to 10 residues. CDR1 and CDR2 from the germline V gene are MNHEY and SVGAGI. CDR3 nucleotide sequence: TGTGCGACTCAGCTGTATGGCTACACCTTC. Amino acids: CATQLYGYTF.

This clone was picked up one time. The chain uses TRBV4-1 and TRBJ2-1; TRBD2 agrees at 8 bases. Trimming cost V 3 bases and J 8 bases; bases outside gene matches: 9. In germline, CDR1 is MGHRA, CDR2 YSYEKL. The CDR3 loop spans 15 amino acids. The CDR3 region is CASSHERGTLDEQFF. The CDR3 coding sequence is TGCGCCAGCAGCCATGAGCGGGGGACCCTCGATGAGCAGTTCTTC.

This clone was detected a few times. The chain combines TRBV7-9 with TRBJ1-1; 8 bases agree with TRBD1. In germline, CDR1 is SEHNR, CDR2 FQNEAQ (reference sequence). This CDR3 is 15 amino acids long. V shed 0 bases, J shed 4 bases, and the junction held 4 bases outside the gene matches. CDR3 coding DNA: TGTGCCAGCAGCTTAGCCCAGGGGGCGTCCACTGAAGCTTTCTTT. It specifies CASSLAQGASTEAFF.

This chain uses TRBV27 with TRBJ2-7, with D perhaps matching TRBD1 or TRBD2 (5 bases each). V was clipped by 2 bases and J by 0 bases, with 8 bases between them. The CDR3 runs to 14 residues. Per germline, CDR1 MNHEY and CDR2 SMNVEV (reference sequence). DNA of the CDR3: TGTGCCAGCAGTTTAGCAGGGAGCTCCTACGAGCAGTACTTC. Its translation is CASSLAGSSYEQYF.

V is TRBV28 and J is TRBJ2-6, with D uncertain. The V end lost 6 bases, the J end lost 2 bases, and 11 bases lay between the germline ends. Germline V gives CDR1 MDHEN, CDR2 SYDVKM. The CDR3 consists of 15 residues. This CDR3 reads CASSPTGTGANVLTF. The DNA for the CDR3 is TGTGCCAGCAGCCCTACTGGTACTGGGGCCAACGTCCTGACTTTC.

The chain couples TRBV6-1 to TRBJ1-1; D uncertain. Germline V gives CDR1 MNHNS, CDR2 SASEGT. The CDR3 sequence is 13 residues long. V shed 5 bases and J shed 1 base, with 8 bases lying between them. The CDR3 region is CASSSVGNTEAFF. As DNA, the CDR3 is TGTGCCAGCAGTTCGGTGGGGAACACTGAAGCTTTCTTT.

The gene calls are TRBV11-2 and TRBJ2-7; D is perhaps TRBD1 or TRBD2 (7 bases each). The CDR3 runs to 15 residues. V was pared by 1 base and J by 4 bases, with 14 bases between. Germline V gene data show CDR1 as SGHAT and CDR2 as FQNNGV. CDR3 in amino acids: CASSLVLRGGYEQYF. In DNA, the CDR3 is TGTGCCAGCAGCTTAGTTCTCAGGGGGGGGTACGAGCAGTACTTC.

The chain is built from TRBV30 and TRBJ2-2; 7 bases match TRBD2. The junction had 6 bases not matched to a gene; V was cut back by 5 bases and J by 3 bases. Germline CDR1 is GTSNPN and CDR2 is SVGIG (reference sequence). The length of the CDR3 is 14 residues. The CDR3 DNA sequence: TGTGCCTGGGAAGCGGGGAGGGACACCGGGGAGCTGTTTTTT. It yields the protein CAWEAGRDTGELFF.

V gene TRBV27 combines with J gene TRBJ1-1; 7 positions match TRBD1. The J segment lost 3 bases and the V segment lost 5 bases, leaving 9 bases of the junction unmatched. Germline CDR1 and CDR2: MNHEY and SMNVEV (reference sequence). There are 15 residues in the CDR3. Here the CDR3 reads CASSPYSGGDTEAFF. The CDR3 coding sequence is TGTGCCAGCAGTCCTTACTCAGGGGGTGACACTGAAGCTTTCTTT.

The rearrangement uses TRBV9 and TRBJ2-3; weak D call: TRBD1 (5 bases). This CDR3 region has 13 residues. V shed 6 bases and J shed 5 bases, with 13 bases lying between them. CDR1 is SGDLS, CDR2 YYNGEE, per germline. CDR3 protein: CASTAEQGDTQYF. The DNA for the CDR3 is TGTGCCAGCACCGCGGAGCAGGGAGATACGCAGTATTTT.

The genes are TRBV7-9 and TRBJ2-4, with D possibly being TRBD2 (6 bases). The ends were cut back, 6 bases at V and 0 bases at J, with 15 bases in the middle. Looked up from germline, CDR1 is SEHNR and CDR2 is FQNEAQ (reference sequence). The CDR3 runs 16 residues. The DNA for the CDR3 is TGTGCCAGCAGTCCTACCGGGGGATTAGCCAAAAACATTCAGTACTTC. Protein: CASSPTGGLAKNIQYF.

The chain combines TRBV5-8 with TRBJ1-5; maybe TRBD1 (5 bases). Germline V gives CDR1 SGHTS, CDR2 YDEGEE. With 4 bases removed from V and 2 bases from J, the gap between germline ends came to 13 bases. This CDR3 comprises 15 residues. The CDR3 here is CASSEEGLGNQPQHF. For the CDR3, the DNA is TGTGCCAGCAGCGAGGAGGGGCTCGGCAATCAGCCCCAGCATTTT.

This chain uses TRBV19 with TRBJ1-2; the D is unclear. Looked up from germline, CDR1 is LNHDA and CDR2 is SQIVND (reference sequence). CDR3 length: 11 amino acids. Trimming removed 7 bases from V and 8 bases from J, with 11 bases in between. The chain's CDR3 is CASIEEGGYTF. In DNA, the CDR3 is TGTGCCAGTATCGAGGAGGGCGGCTACACCTTC.

This chain links TRBV27 with TRBJ2-2, with TRBD1 identical over 7 bases. CDR3 length: 17 residues. Per the germline V gene, CDR1 is MNHEY and CDR2 is SMNVEV (reference sequence). J gave up 3 bases and V 7 bases, and 14 bases lay outside the gene matches. The CDR3 reads CASTSPRQGSYTGELFF. CDR3 DNA: TGTGCCAGCACCTCGCCCAGACAGGGCTCTTACACCGGGGAGCTGTTTTTT.

The gene calls are TRBV29-1 and TRBJ2-7, with TRBD1 matching 9 bases. V shed 0 bases and J 2 bases; nucleotides not matched to a gene: 2. This CDR3 is 14 amino acids long. The germline CDR1 and CDR2 sequences are SQVTM and ANQGSEA. CDR3 sequence reads: CSVEEDRGTYEQYF. The DNA for the CDR3 is TGCAGCGTTGAAGAGGACAGGGGTACCTACGAGCAGTACTTC.

This sequence joins TRBV11-2 and TRBJ1-2, with 9 bases fitting TRBD1. The V segment lost 0 bases and the J segment 6 bases; nucleotides outside the gene matches: 11. Looked up from germline, CDR1 is SGHAT and CDR2 is FQNNGV. This CDR3 spans 17 amino acids. The DNA for the CDR3 is TGTGCCAGCAGCTTAGATTCCGGCTGGGACAGGGTAAATGGCTACACCTTC. It encodes CASSLDSGWDRVNGYTF. The variable domain in full, with the rest retrieved from reference TRBV11-2 and TRBJ1-2, is EAGVAQSPRYKIIEKRQSVAFWCNPISGHATLYWYQQILGQGPKLLIQFQNNGVVDDSQLPKDRFSAERLKGVDSTLKIQPAKLEDSAVYLCASSLDSGWDRVNGYTFGSGTRLTVV.

This clone was seen a single time. V gene TRBV5-4 combines with J gene TRBJ2-7; D is possibly TRBD1 (5 bases). The germline V and J ends were trimmed by 4 bases and 3 bases, with 11 bases remaining between them. Germline CDR1 reads SGHNT; CDR2 reads YYREEE (reference sequence). This CDR3 comprises 13 residues. CDR3 amino acids: CASSPLDSYEQYF. DNA for the CDR3: TGTGCCAGCAGCCCCCTAGACAGCTACGAGCAGTACTTC.

This clone was recorded only once. The J gene is TRBJ2-7, the V gene TRBV5-1, with D possibly called TRBD1 or TRBD2 (5 bases each). Germline CDR1 and CDR2: SGHRS and YFSETQ. Trimming stripped 3 bases from V and 3 bases from J, with 22 bases between. The CDR3 length is 17 residues. This CDR3 is CASSWPRGAPGGYEQYF. In nucleotides, the CDR3 is TGCGCCAGCAGCTGGCCCCGAGGGGCCCCGGGTGGCTACGAGCAGTACTTC. Using reference TRBV5-1 and TRBJ2-7 for the parts outside the CDR3, the full variable domain is KAGVTQTPRYLIKTRGQQVTLSCSPISGHRSVSWYQQTPGQGLQFLFEYFSETQRNKGNFPGRFSGRQFSNSRSEMNVSTLELGDSALYLCASSWPRGAPGGYEQYFGPGTRLTVT.

The rearrangement joins TRBV7-9 to TRBJ2-2; D remains ambiguous. Per germline, CDR1 SEHNR and CDR2 FQNEAQ (reference sequence). The ends were cut back, 5 bases at V and 8 bases at J, with 12 bases in the middle. The CDR3 has 13 residues. CDR3 coding DNA: TGTGCCAGCAGCCCACTGATTGGGGGGGAGCTGTTTTTT. This sequence encodes CASSPLIGGELFF.

The genes are TRBV25-1 and TRBJ2-7; no firm D call. Germline CDR1 reads MGHDK; CDR2 reads SYGVNS. V was clipped by 7 bases and J by 0 bases, with 7 bases between them. The CDR3 is made up of 12 amino acids. The CDR3 sequence is CASTRGSYEQYF. In DNA form, the CDR3 reads TGTGCCAGCACCAGAGGCTCCTACGAGCAGTACTTC.